This T cell receptor beta chain was sequenced in a study of blood T cell repertoires in COVID-19. V was cut by 7 bases and J by 3 bases, with 7 bases left in between. Germline CDR1 reads KGHDR; CDR2 reads SFDVKD. The length of the CDR3 is 12 residues. Only in-frame clones appear in the TCRdb table, and some are missing; sequencing was by immunoSEQ multiplex PCR. The sample holds some 200,000 clones, more than 75% seen once. Recruits, aged 18 to 89 years, lived in 24 US areas. Participants' own reports of clinical history determined their cohort assignment. The chain is built from TRBV24-1 and TRBJ2-3; D possibly corresponds to TRBD2 (5 bases). Sequenced material: PBMCs or T cells enriched from blood (not recorded which). The sequence was collected from a man younger than 40 in a cohort exposed to, infected with or recovered from COVID-19 (not recorded which). In nucleotides, the CDR3 is TGTGCCACCAGCCCGGGGACAGATACGCAGTATTTT. The encoded protein is CATSPGTDTQYF.